The rows below give T cell receptor beta chains drawn from one sample of a study of regulatory T cells in long-lasting Graves disease. TCRdb itself ran the multiplex PCR reads through MiXCR, one entry per CDR3 protein. The sample yields hundreds of thousands of distinct CDR3 sequences, around 16% seen once. These data also featured in a second study, about T cells in Graves' hyperthyroidism and ophthalmopathy.

Sample: peripheral blood mononuclear cells (PBMCs), taken at new diagnosis, from a patient treated with antithyroid drugs. These receptors were taken from a man younger than 35 with Graves disease. The CDR3 runs from the conserved cysteine through the conserved F or W. A D gene is named only where the DNA matches it firmly. A clone size is listed for some rows: how often the clone was seen (once, few, many), or a class if it is expanded.

TRBV30	TRBJ2-1	TRBD2	many	TGTGCCTGGAGTCGGTCCTGGCTAGCGGGAGATCGGCCCTACAATGAGCAGTTCTTC	CAWSRSWLAGDRPYNEQFF
TRBV6-1	TRBJ2-2	-	many	TGTGCCAGCAGTCGAAGACTAGAGAACACCGGGGAGCTGTTTTTT	CASSRRLENTGELFF
TRBV30	TRBJ1-4	-	many	TGTGCCTGGAGTAGTAGTGAAAAACTGTTTTTT	CAWSSSEKLFF
TRBV6-5	TRBJ2-5	-	-	TGTGCCAGCAGTTACGTGGCGGGACCCACACAAGAGACCCAGTACTTC	CASSYVAGPTQETQYF
TRBV5-1	TRBJ2-3	-	many	TGCGCCAGCTCAGCGGAAACTAGCACAGATACGCAGTATTTT	CASSAETSTDTQYF
TRBV20-1	TRBJ2-2	TRBD2	once	TGCAGTGCTAGAGATCACGGGAGGGCGGGCACCGGGGAGCTGTTTTTT	CSARDHGRAGTGELFF
TRBV20-1	TRBJ2-7	TRBD2	many	TGCAGTGCTCCCTTCGGGAGGGCCCGATACGAGCAGTACTTC	CSAPFGRARYEQYF
TRBV5-5	TRBJ2-2	TRBD1	few	TGTGCCAGCAGCTTAGAGGGGGCAAGTGGGGAGCTGTTTTTT	CASSLEGASGELFF
TRBV10-3	TRBJ1-1	-	-	TGTGCCACCGCCCTGGACAGAGGTAACACTGAAGCTTTCTTT	CATALDRGNTEAFF
TRBV5-1	TRBJ2-7	TRBD2	few	TGCGCCAGCAGCTTATTAGCGGGAGGCACCACCTACGAGCAGTACTTC	CASSLLAGGTTYEQYF
TRBV5-1	TRBJ2-3	TRBD2	-	TGCGCCAGCAGCCAAGACCCTAGCGGGGCTAGCACAGATACGCAGTATTTT	CASSQDPSGASTDTQYF
TRBV30	TRBJ2-5	-	many	TGTGCCTGGAGTGTAAAAGGGGGTAGAGAGACCCAGTACTTC	CAWSVKGGRETQYF
TRBV24-1	TRBJ2-5	TRBD1	few	TGTGCCACCAGTGATCCGGGACAGGCTGGAGAGACCCAGTACTTC	CATSDPGQAGETQYF
TRBV11-2	TRBJ2-1	-	-	TGTGCCAGCAGCTTAGGGCTGGTGGGTGAGCAGTTCTTC	CASSLGLVGEQFF
TRBV7-2	TRBJ2-1	TRBD1	many	TGTGCCAGCAGCACCGCAGGGACAGGGGGCTTTGGTGAGCAGTTCTTC	CASSTAGTGGFGEQFF
TRBV5-5	TRBJ1-4	-	many	TGTGCCAGCAGCTTGACCGTGGGAACTAATGAAAAACTGTTTTTT	CASSLTVGTNEKLFF
TRBV6-5	TRBJ1-1	TRBD1	many	TGTGCCAGCATTTACAGGGGGCGTCGCACTGAAGCTTTCTTT	CASIYRGRRTEAFF
TRBV28	TRBJ1-1	-	many	TGTGCCAGCAGTTTATGGGTACAGATTAGCGACATGAACACTGAAGCTTTCTTT	CASSLWVQISDMNTEAFF
TRBV3-1	TRBJ2-7	TRBD1	-	TGTGCCAGCAGCCAACCACGGGCAGGGGGACCCCACGAGCAGTACTTC	CASSQPRAGGPHEQYF
TRBV7-9	TRBJ2-1	TRBD2	-	TGTGCCAGCAGCTCCGGACTAGCGGGATTCACCTACAATGAGCAGTTCTTC	CASSSGLAGFTYNEQFF
TRBV29-1	TRBJ2-2	-	few	TGCAGCGTACCGATCGGGGGCACCGGGGAGCTGTTTTTT	CSVPIGGTGELFF
TRBV12-3/TRBV12-4	TRBJ2-5	TRBD2	many	TGTGCCAGCAGATTAGCGGGAGTGGAGACCCAGTACTTC	CASRLAGVETQYF
TRBV27	TRBJ2-1	TRBD2	many	TGTGCCAGCAGTCCCCATAGCGGGGCCTACAATGAGCAGTTCTTC	CASSPHSGAYNEQFF
TRBV27	TRBJ1-2	-	few	TGTGCCAGCAGTCGATTGGGGGCCAACTATGGCTACACCTTC	CASSRLGANYGYTF
TRBV6-1	TRBJ1-1	-	many	TGTGCCAGCAGACCCAGCCGGCTGGACACTGAAGCTTTCTTT	CASRPSRLDTEAFF
TRBV6-5	TRBJ1-1	-	many	TGTGCCAGCAGTTCCCAGGGCCCTGAAGCTTTCTTT	CASSSQGPEAFF